Described below is a single T cell receptor (beta chain) sequence and its context. Its target is not known. At one boundary the junction diverges from the germline segment, which might be a read error. TCRbeta libraries were built with three rounds of nested PCR, modified from ARM-PCR. A single record per CDR3 protein comes from TCRdb applying MiXCR to the multiplex PCR reads. This sample has over 110,000 distinct CDR3 sequences, with approximately 66% found just once. The CDR3 sequence is 14 residues long. The germline V gene encodes CDR1 SGHAT and CDR2 FQNNGV. The record originates from a study of tumor and adjacent non-tumor tissue in lung cancer. Study background: Patients were aged roughly 31 to 76, 10 men and about 5 women, stage I to III.

This sample's RNA came from whole unsorted tissue. Findings of the study overall: Significantly higher TCR diversity was found in tumor than normal lung.

The sample consisted of lung tumor tissue. The source is a man in his sixties with small cell lung cancer. The V and J genes are TRBV11-2 and TRBJ2-2; TRBD2 is a possible D gene (5 bases). CDR3 DNA: TGTACCAGCAGTGGTAGCGAGAACACCGGGGAGCTGTTTTTT. Translating gives CTSSGSENTGELFF.